This TCR beta chain was sequenced during a study of T cells in Graves' hyperthyroidism and ophthalmopathy. Study results and limitations: A 13 V-J model separated ophthalmopathy from stable hyperthyroidism.

The germline V gene has CDR1 MDHEN and CDR2 SYDVKM. V was pared by 10 bases and J by 5 bases, with 18 bases of the junction left unmatched. The CDR3 runs to 16 residues. This clonotype has a count of ten or more. The antigen remains undetermined. RNA transcripts were the template for amplifying TCR beta CDR3 regions. The TCR CDR3 first-round RT-PCR relied on the HTBI primer set. TCRdb ran MiXCR on the multiplex PCR reads and lists one entry per CDR3 protein. Of around 300,000 distinct CDR3 sequences detected, under 30% appear once; the ten largest clones hold around 30%. The rearrangement joins TRBV28 to TRBJ2-5; 8 bases are a match to TRBD2. The sequence derives from a man between 35 and 55 years old with Graves' hyperthyroidism that later progressed to Graves' ophthalmopathy. The specimen was blood. The CDR3 reads CATSGEREMVGETQYF. The DNA for the CDR3 is TGTGCCACCTCCGGGGAGCGGGAGATGGTGGGGGAGACCCAGTACTTC.